This section outlines one T cell receptor beta chain sequence together with its context. Its target antigen remains unknown. Qualities for individual bases were not recorded, and no much larger clone is one base off. Each collaborating institution followed its own protocols to collect whole blood in K2EDTA tubes. For TCRbeta analysis, collaborators shipped samples in one of three forms: frozen whole blood, isolated PBMCs, or DNA extracted from either of those sample types. The sample comes from a study of blood T cell repertoires in COVID-19 (TCRdb year 2020). In terms of the full investigation: Collaborator samples came from the United States, Italy and Spain and covered acute and convalescent phases of COVID-19. The prospective study material was composed of cDNA or gDNA derived from T cells, B-cell-depleted T cells, or PBMCs. Deeply sampled blood TCRbeta repertoires from subjects exposed to, actively infected with, or recovered from COVID-19 were included in the dataset. The repertoires were released in a freely available public database meant as a resource for research on the immune response to SARS-CoV-2. Samples were obtained from the ongoing ImmuneRACE study (first 160 participants) and from over 1,000 subjects provided by 6 global collaborators. A de-identified subject ID, COVID-19 status, age in years and sex were almost always included in the sample metadata. HLA class I and class II types, where available, came from metadata supplied by the sample provider rather than from assay-based typing.

Trimming at the junction amounts to 4 bases on V and 4 bases on J, and the germline ends lie 12 bases apart. From the cysteine through the phenylalanine, the CDR3 covers 14 amino acids. Of the read, only the CDR3 DNA is kept; its 42 bases are in frame from base 1. Sequences ENHRY (CDR1) and SYGVKD (CDR2) are obtained from the germline V gene. TCRbeta CDR3 regions were amplified from genomic DNA by means of the immunoSEQ Assay, a bias-controlled multiplex PCR. For the original study's pipeline: Nucleated cell counts per sample were estimated from amplification of reference gene primers within the assay. Sequence reads were collapsed and filtered to measure the absolute abundance of every unique TCRbeta CDR3 rearrangement. For each sample, productive Simpson clonality was calculated as the square root of Simpson's diversity index across productive rearrangements. Imported from immuneACCESS, the table was reduced by TCRdb to in-frame sequences with V and J called. These copies leave out some clones; in studies compared against another copy, an unresolved V gene accounts for under half, and the cause of the remainder is not known. The V and J calls and clone size are taken from that table; D and trimming were inferred from the DNA. The sample records around 190,000 clones, around 83% of which are singletons. Under 15% of the sample goes to the ten largest clones.

The paper as a whole reports these results and caveats: How much clinical and demographic metadata was included differed by source and by participant, and the metadata was provided uncurated.

The chain employs TRBV10-3 and TRBJ2-3; the D gene remains uncertain. The source is a human donor in a cohort sampled during active COVID-19. Sequencing input: peripheral blood. The CDR3 region has the sequence CAISGGPLADTQYF. The nucleotide sequence is given as TGTGCCATCAGTGGAGGCCCCCTGGCAGATACGCAGTATTTT.